The source of this T cell receptor (beta chain) is a study of Graves' ophthalmopathy and Graves' hyperthyroidism. The authors amplified TCR beta CDR3 regions, and they did so from RNA transcripts for repertoire sequencing. Second-round multiplex PCR came after a first-round RT-PCR that employed HTBI primers. TCRdb ran MiXCR on the multiplex PCR reads and lists one entry per CDR3 protein. The profile shows hundreds of thousands of distinct CDR3 sequences, roughly 41% of them singletons. Disease in donors with ophthalmopathy had moderate-to-severe activity, CAS ≥3, NOSPECS ≥4 and under 3 months' duration. Out of around 10 ml of fresh peripheral blood, PBMCs were obtained. The sample holds many counts of this clonotype. No antigen is known for it. Study-wide points: Blood also carried most expanded thyroid clonotypes exceeding 0.001 frequency. The model's prediction of ophthalmopathy progression had roughly 68% sensitivity and around 72% specificity.

V shed 2 bases, J shed 2 bases, and the junction held 5 bases outside the gene matches. Germline-derived CDR1 and CDR2 are SGDLS and YYNGEE. The CDR3 extends over 15 amino acids. The chain recombines TRBV9 with TRBJ1-2; TRBD1 agrees at 8 bases. This receptor was taken from an adult man with Graves' ophthalmopathy. The sample taken for sequencing was peripheral blood. As DNA, the CDR3 is TGTGCCAGCAGCGTGACTCAGGGGGCGAACTATGGCTACACCTTC. The encoded protein is CASSVTQGANYGYTF.